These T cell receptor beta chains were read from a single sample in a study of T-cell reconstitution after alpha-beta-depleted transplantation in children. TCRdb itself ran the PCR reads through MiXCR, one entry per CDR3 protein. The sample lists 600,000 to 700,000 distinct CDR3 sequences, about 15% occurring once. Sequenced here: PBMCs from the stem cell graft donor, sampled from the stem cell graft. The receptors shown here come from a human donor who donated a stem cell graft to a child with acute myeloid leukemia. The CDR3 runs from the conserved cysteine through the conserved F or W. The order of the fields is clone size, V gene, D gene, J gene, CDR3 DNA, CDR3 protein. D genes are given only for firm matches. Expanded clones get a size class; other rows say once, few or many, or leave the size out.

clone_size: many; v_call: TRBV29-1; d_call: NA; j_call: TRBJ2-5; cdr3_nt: TGCAGCGTCAGAACAGGGTACCCCCAAGAGACCCAGTACTTC; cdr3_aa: CSVRTGYPQETQYF
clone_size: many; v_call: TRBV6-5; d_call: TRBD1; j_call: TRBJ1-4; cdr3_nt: TGTGCCAGCAGTAGACAAGGACAGGGGTATGAAAAACTGTTTTTT; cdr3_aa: CASSRQGQGYEKLFF
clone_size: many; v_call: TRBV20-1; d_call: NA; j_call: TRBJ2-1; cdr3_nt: TGCAGTAATGGATGGTCAAACAGCCATGAGCAGTTCTTC; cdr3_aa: CSNGWSNSHEQFF
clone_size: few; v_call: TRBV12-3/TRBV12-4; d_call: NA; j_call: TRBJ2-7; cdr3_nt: TGTGCCAGCACCCGACTACAGGGCGAGCAGTACTTC; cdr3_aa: CASTRLQGEQYF
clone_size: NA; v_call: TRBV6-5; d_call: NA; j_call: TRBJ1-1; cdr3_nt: TGTGCCAGCAGTTACGGGGGCAGGGAAGCTTTCTTT; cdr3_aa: CASSYGGREAFF
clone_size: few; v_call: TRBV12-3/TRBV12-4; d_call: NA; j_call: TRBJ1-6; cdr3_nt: TGTGCCAGCAGTTTGGGTCTCGGAGGGCATTCACCCCTCCACTTT; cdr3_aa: CASSLGLGGHSPLHF
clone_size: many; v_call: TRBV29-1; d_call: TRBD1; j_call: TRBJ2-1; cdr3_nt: TGCAGCGTTGAAGCCCGACAGGGGTCCTCCTACAATGAGCAGTTCTTC; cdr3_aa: CSVEARQGSSYNEQFF
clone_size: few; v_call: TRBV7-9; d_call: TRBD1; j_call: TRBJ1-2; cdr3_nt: TGTGCCAGCAGCTTCGGACAGGGGGACAATGGCTACACCTTC; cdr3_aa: CASSFGQGDNGYTF
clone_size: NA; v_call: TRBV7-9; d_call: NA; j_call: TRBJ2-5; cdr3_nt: TGTGCCAGCAGCTCCGACACCGACCAAGAGACCCAGTACTTC; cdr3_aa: CASSSDTDQETQYF
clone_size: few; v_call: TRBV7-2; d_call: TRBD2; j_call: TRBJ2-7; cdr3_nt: TGTGCCAGCAGCTTGGGGACTAGTCTCGAGCAGTACTTC; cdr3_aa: CASSLGTSLEQYF
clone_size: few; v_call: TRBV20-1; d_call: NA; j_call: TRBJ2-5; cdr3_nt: TGCAGTGCCCACAGGGTTAGAGAGACCCAGTACTTC; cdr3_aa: CSAHRVRETQYF
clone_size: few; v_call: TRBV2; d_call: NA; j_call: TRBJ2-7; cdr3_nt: TGTGCCAGCAGCGGGGGGCCTCCCTACGAGCAGTACTTC; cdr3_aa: CASSGGPPYEQYF
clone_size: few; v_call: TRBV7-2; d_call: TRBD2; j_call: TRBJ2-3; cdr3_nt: TGTGCCAGCAGCTTATTGCCAGCGGGGGTAGATACGCAGTATTTT; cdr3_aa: CASSLLPAGVDTQYF
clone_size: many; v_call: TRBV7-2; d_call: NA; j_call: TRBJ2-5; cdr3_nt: TGTGCCAGCAGCCCGGGACTCCGCTTCCAAGAGACCCAGTACTTC; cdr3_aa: CASSPGLRFQETQYF
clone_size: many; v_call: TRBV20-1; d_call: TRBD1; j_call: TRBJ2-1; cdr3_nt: TGCAGTGCCCTGGGACAGGGAGTTGGCAATGAGCAGTTCTTC; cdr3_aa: CSALGQGVGNEQFF
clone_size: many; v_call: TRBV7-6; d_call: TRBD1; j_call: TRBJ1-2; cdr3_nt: TGTGCCAGCAGCTTAGGGACAGGGGGCTATGGCTACACCTTC; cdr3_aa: CASSLGTGGYGYTF
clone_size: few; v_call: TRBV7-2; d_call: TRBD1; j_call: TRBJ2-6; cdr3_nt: TGTGCCAGCAGCTTATACAGGGGGTCTGGGGCCAACGTCCTGACTTTC; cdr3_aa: CASSLYRGSGANVLTF
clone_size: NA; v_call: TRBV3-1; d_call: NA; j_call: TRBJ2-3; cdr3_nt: TGTGCCAGCAGCCAAGCAATGAGGAGCGGCACAGATACGCAGTATTTT; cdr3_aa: CASSQAMRSGTDTQYF
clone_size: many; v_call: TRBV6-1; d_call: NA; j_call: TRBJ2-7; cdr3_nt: TGTGCCAGCAGTGAGCGACTAGACAAATCGTCCTACGAGCAGTACTTC; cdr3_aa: CASSERLDKSSYEQYF
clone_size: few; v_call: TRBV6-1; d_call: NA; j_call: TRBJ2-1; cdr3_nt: TGTGCCAGCACCTTAGGGAGGGGGCCCTACAATGAGCAGTTCTTC; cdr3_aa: CASTLGRGPYNEQFF
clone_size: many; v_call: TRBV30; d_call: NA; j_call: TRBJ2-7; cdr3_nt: TGTGCCTGGTCCCCTCGGTCCGAGAACGAGCAGTACTTC; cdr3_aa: CAWSPRSENEQYF
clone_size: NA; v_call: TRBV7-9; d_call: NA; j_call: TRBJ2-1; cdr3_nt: TGTGCCAGCAGCTTCGTCGAGCAGTTCTTC; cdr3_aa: CASSFVEQFF
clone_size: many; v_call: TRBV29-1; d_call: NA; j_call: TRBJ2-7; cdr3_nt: TGCAGCGTTGTAAATAGCTACGAGCAGTACTTC; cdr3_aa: CSVVNSYEQYF
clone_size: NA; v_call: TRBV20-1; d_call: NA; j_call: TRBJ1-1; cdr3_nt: TGCAGTGCTCCACCTAGGACGGTTCTTAACGCTGAAGCTTTCTTT; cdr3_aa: CSAPPRTVLNAEAFF
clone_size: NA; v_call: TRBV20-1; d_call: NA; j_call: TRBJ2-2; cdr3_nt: TGCAGTGCTAGAGATTTTGTGGTCGGGGAGCTGTTTTTT; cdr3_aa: CSARDFVVGELFF
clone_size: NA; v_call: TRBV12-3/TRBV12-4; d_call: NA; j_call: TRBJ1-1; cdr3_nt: TGTGCCAGCGTCTGGTGGGGCTCGTTGAACACTGAAGCTTTCTTT; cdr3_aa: CASVWWGSLNTEAFF
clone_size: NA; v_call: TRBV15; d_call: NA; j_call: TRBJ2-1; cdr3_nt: TGTGCCACCACCCGGGCCGGGGGCTCCTACAATGAGCAGTTCTTC; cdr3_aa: CATTRAGGSYNEQFF
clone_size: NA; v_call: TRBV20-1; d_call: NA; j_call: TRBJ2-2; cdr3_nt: TGCAGTGCTAGAGAAAAGGCGAACACCGGGGAGCTGTTTTTT; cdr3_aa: CSAREKANTGELFF
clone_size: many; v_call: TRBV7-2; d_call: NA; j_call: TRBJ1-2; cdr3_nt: TGTGCCAGCAGCTTAGGACGGGGGGCGAACAGCTACACCTTC; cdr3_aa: CASSLGRGANSYTF
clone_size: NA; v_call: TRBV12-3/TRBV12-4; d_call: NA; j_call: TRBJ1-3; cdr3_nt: TGTGCCAGCATGGGGGGAAACACCATATATTTT; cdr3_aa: CASMGGNTIYF
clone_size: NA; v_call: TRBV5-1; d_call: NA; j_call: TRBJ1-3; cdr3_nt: TGCGCCAGCAGGCTCTGGGGGCCTGGAGACACCATATATTTT; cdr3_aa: CASRLWGPGDTIYF
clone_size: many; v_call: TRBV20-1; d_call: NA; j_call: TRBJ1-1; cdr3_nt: TGCAGTGCTAGAGATCCCAGGGCGAACACTGAAGCTTTCTTT; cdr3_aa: CSARDPRANTEAFF
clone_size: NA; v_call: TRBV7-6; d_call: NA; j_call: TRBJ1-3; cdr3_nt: TGTGCCAGCAGCTTAGGAGCTTTCGGCTCTGGAAACACCATATATTTT; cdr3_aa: CASSLGAFGSGNTIYF
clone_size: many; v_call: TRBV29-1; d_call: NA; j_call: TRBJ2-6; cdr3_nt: TGCAGCGTTGGGGCGTCTGGGGCCAACGTCCTGACTTTC; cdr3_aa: CSVGASGANVLTF
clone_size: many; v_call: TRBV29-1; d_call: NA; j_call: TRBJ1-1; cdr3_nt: TGCAGCGGTGTAAGCAGATCGAACACTGAAGCTTTCTTT; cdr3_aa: CSGVSRSNTEAFF
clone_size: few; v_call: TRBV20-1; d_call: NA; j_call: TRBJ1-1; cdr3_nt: TGCAGTGCTAGAGACAGGGTCTCCCACACTGAAGCTTTCTTT; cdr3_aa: CSARDRVSHTEAFF
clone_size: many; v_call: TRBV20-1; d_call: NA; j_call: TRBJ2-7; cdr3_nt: TGCAGTGCCCACGAACGGGCAGGCCCGGGTTGGCAGTACTTC; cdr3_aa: CSAHERAGPGWQYF
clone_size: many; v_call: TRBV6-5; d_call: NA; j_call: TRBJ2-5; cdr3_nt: TGTGCCAGCAGTTCTGGCGGGGTTCAAGAGACCCAGTACTTC; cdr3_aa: CASSSGGVQETQYF
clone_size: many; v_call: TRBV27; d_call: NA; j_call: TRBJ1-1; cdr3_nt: TGTGCCAGCAGTACCCGGGACACACTTGAAGCTTTCTTT; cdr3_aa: CASSTRDTLEAFF
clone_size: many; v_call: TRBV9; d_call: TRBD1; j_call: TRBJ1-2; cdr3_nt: TGTGCCAGCAAGGGACAGGGCTCCTATGGCTACACCTTC; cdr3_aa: CASKGQGSYGYTF
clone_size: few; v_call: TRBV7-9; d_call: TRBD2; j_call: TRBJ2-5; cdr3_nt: TGTGCCAGCAGCTTAGCGGCATGGGGGAGGGAAGAGACCCAGTACTTC; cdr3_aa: CASSLAAWGREETQYF
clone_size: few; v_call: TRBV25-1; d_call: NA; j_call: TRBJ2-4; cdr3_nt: TGTGCCAGCAGTGGGGACGCTACCATTCAGTACTTC; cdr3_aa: CASSGDATIQYF
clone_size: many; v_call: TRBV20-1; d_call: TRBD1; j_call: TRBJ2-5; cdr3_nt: TGCAGTGCTTTACCGACAGGGCCTTGGGCCCAGTACTTC; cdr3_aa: CSALPTGPWAQYF
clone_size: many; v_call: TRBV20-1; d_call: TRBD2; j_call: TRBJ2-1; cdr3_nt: TGCAGTGCTAGAGTCGCGGGGGGCTACAATGAGCAGTTCTTC; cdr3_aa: CSARVAGGYNEQFF
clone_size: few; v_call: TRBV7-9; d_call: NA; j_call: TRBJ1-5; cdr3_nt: TGTGCCAGCAGCCTGGAATCAGGCGCGACCCAGCATTTT; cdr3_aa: CASSLESGATQHF
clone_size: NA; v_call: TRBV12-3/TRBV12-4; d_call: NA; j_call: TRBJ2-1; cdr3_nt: TGTCCCAGCAGTTTAGGGGGGCGAGGTGAGCAGTTCTTC; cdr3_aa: CPSSLGGRGEQFF
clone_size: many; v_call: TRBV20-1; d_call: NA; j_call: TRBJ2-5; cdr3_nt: TGCAGTGCTAGAGATTGGGCAGGCGAAGAGACCCAGTACTTC; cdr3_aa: CSARDWAGEETQYF
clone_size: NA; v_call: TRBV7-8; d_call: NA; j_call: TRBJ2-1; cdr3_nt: TGTGCCAGCAGCCTCGAGCCCCTGGGAAATGAGCAGTTCTTC; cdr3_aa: CASSLEPLGNEQFF
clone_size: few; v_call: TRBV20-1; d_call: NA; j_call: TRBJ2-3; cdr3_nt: TGCAGTGCTACAAACCCCGCCTTGGGTGCAGATACGCAGTATTTT; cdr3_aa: CSATNPALGADTQYF
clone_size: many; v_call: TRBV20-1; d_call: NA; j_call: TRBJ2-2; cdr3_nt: TGCAGTGCTAAAGACAGGAACACCGGGGAGCTGTTTTTT; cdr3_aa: CSAKDRNTGELFF
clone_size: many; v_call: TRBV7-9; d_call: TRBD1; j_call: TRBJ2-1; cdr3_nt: TGCGCCAGCAGCTTGGGACAGGGGGCTAATGAGCAGTTCTTC; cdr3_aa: CASSLGQGANEQFF